This T cell receptor beta chain was documented in a study of regulatory T cells in long-lasting Graves disease. Whole-study context: Those Graves' patients who were newly diagnosed had been on antithyroid drugs under 3 months. Overall study results and limits: Persistent cases favored TRBV28, TRBJ1-2 and TRBJ2-5.

For TCR beta, libraries came from iRepertoire HTBI primers and Arm-PCR of CDR3 regions. TCRdb called the multiplex PCR reads again in MiXCR, with one record for every CDR3 protein. The sample includes 530,000 or so distinct CDR3 sequences, about 16% of them seen just once. Noted time point: newly diagnosed GD, antithyroid drugs for less than 3 months. Scientists built the TCR library using RNA that was extracted from PBMCs. Losses at the gene ends were 10 bases for V and 6 bases for J; bases not matched to a gene: 11. The CDR3 has 14 amino acids. This clonotype appeared many times. No antigen is known for it. Another study also made use of these data, one on T cells in Graves' hyperthyroidism and ophthalmopathy.

The sample was peripheral blood mononuclear cells (PBMCs), taken at new diagnosis, from a patient treated with antithyroid drugs. The chain combines TRBV12-3 or TRBV12-4 with TRBJ2-2, with 7 bases that match TRBD1. This receptor was identified in a man between 18 and 29 years old with Graves disease. The CDR3 coding sequence is TGTGCCACCGCACGGGACAGCCGCCCCGGGGAGCTGTTTTTT. This encodes CATARDSRPGELFF.